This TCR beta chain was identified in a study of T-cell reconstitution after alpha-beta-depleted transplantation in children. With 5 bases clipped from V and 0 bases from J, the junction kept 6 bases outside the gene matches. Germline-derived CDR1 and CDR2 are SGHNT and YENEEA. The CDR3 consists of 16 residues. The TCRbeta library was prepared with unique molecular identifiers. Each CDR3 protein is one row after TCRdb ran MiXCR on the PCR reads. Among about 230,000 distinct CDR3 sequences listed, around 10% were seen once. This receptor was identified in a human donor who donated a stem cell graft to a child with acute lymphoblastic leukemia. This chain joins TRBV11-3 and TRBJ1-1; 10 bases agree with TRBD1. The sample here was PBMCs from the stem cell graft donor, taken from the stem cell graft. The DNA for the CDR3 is TGTGCCAGCAGCCGAGGGACAGGGGAAATGAACACTGAAGCTTTCTTT. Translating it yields CASSRGTGEMNTEAFF.